This T cell receptor (beta chain) emerged from a study of cytomegalovirus exposure and HLA in healthy donors. Despite likely unrecorded immune exposures, the donors were nominally healthy at the time of sampling. With regard to this clone: Its specificity is unknown.

13 Jbeta primers and 60 Vbeta primers were used for the PCR. The assay was immunoSEQ multiplex PCR, and TCRdb's table has in-frame clones only and misses some. The table includes about 120,000 clones, 82% detected once. General study findings and limits: It was reported in a later analysis that an Asian-associated ancestry cluster showed fewer N-insertions than the approximately 670-donor mean.

The clonotype comes from a woman aged 18-30 years in good health and CMV-seronegative. The sequenced sample was PBMCs.

CDR3 sequence: CASSATQGGGPIDEQFF. Written as DNA, the CDR3 is TGCGCCAGCAGTGCTACCCAAGGCGGGGGACCAATTGATGAGCAGTTCTTC. The genes are TRBV10-1 and TRBJ2-1; 7 nucleotides match TRBD2. This CDR3 has 17 residues. The junction had 17 bases not matched to a gene; V was cut back by 4 bases and J by 8 bases. In germline, CDR1 is WNHNN, CDR2 SYGVQD (reference sequence).